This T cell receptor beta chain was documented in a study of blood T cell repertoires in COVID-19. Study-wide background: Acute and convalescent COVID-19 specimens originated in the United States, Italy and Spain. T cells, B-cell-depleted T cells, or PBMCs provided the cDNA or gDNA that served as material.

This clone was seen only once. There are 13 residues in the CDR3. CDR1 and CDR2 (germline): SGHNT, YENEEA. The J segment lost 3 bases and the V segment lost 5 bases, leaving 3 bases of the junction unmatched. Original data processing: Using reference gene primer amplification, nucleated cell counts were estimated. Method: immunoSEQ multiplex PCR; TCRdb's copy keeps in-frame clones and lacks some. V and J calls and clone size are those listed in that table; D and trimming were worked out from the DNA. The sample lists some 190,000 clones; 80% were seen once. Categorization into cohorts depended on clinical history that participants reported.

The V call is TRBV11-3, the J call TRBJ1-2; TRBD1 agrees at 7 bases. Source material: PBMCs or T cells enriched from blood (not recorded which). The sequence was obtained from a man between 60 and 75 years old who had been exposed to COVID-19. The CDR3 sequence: CASSRDSDYGYTF. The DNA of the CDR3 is TGTGCCAGCAGCCGGGACAGCGACTATGGCTACACCTTC.